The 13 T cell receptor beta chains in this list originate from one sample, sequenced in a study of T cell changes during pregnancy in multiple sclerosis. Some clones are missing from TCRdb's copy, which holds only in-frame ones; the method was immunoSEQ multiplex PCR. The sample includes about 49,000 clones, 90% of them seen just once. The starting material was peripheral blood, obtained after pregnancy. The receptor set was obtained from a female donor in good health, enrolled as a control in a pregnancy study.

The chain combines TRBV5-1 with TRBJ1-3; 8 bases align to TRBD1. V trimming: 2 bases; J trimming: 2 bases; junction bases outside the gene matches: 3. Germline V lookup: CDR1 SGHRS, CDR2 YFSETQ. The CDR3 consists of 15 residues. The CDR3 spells CASSLGQGAGNTIYF. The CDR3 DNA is TGCGCCAGCAGCTTAGGACAGGGCGCTGGAAACACCATATATTTT.

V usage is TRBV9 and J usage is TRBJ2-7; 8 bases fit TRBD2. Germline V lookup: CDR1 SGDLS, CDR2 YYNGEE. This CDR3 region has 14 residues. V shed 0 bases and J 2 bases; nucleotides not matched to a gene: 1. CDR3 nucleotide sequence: TGTGCCAGCAGCGTAGAAGCGGGGGCCTACGAGCAGTACTTC. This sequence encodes CASSVEAGAYEQYF.

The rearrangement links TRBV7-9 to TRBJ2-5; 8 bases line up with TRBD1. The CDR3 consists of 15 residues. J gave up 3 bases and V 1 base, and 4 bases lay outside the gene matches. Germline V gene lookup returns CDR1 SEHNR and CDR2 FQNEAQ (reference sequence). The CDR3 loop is CASSLGGQAKETQYF. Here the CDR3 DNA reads TGTGCCAGCAGCTTAGGGGGACAGGCGAAAGAGACCCAGTACTTC.

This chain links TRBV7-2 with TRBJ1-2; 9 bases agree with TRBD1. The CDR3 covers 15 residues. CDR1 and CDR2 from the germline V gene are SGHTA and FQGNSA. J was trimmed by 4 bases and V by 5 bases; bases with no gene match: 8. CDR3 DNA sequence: TGTGCCAGCAGCCTGCCGGGACAGGGACGCTATGGCTACACCTTC. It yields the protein CASSLPGQGRYGYTF.

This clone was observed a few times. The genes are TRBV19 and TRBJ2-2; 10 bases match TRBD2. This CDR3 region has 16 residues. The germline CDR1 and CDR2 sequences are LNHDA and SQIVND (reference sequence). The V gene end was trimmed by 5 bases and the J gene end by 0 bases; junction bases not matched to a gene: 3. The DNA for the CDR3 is TGTGCCAGTAGTCGGACTAGCGGAGCGAACACCGGGGAGCTGTTTTTT. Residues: CASSRTSGANTGELFF.

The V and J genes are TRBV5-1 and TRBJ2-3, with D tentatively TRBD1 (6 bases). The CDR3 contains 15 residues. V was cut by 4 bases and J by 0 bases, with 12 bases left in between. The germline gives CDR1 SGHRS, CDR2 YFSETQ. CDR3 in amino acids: CASSPFGQSTDTQYF. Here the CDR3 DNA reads TGCGCCAGCAGCCCATTTGGACAGAGCACAGATACGCAGTATTTT.

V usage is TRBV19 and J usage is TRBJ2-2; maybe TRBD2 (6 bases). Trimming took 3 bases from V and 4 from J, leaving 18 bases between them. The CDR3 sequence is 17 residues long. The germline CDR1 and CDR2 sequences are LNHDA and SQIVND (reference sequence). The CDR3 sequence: CASSIFLALEGTGELFF. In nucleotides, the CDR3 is TGTGCCAGTAGTATCTTCCTAGCACTGGAGGGCACCGGGGAGCTGTTTTTT.

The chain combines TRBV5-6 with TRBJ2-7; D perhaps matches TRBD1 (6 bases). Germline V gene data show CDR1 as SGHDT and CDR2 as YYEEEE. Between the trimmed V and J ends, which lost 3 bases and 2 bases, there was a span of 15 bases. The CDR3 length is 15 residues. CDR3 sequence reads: CASSSSTGLAYEQYF. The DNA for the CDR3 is TGTGCCAGCAGCTCATCGACAGGCCTCGCCTACGAGCAGTACTTC.

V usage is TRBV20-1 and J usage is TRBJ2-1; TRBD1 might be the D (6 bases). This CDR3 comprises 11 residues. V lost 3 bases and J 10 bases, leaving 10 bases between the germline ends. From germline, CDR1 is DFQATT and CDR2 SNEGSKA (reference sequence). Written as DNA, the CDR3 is TGCAGTGCTAGGGTAACAGGGGAGCAGTTCTTC. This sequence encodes CSARVTGEQFF.

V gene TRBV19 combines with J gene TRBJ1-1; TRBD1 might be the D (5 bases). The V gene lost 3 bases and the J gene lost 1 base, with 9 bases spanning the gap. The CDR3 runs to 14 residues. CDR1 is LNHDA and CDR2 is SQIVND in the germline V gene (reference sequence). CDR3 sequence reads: CASSMNGGNTEAFF. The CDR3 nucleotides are TGTGCCAGTAGTATGAACGGGGGGAACACTGAAGCTTTCTTT.

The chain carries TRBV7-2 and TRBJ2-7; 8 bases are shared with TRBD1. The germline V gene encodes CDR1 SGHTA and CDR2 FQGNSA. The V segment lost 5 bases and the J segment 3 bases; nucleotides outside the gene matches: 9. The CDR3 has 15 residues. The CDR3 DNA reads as TGTGCCAGCAGCGTGGACAGGGTGCTCCTCTACGAGCAGTACTTC. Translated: CASSVDRVLLYEQYF.

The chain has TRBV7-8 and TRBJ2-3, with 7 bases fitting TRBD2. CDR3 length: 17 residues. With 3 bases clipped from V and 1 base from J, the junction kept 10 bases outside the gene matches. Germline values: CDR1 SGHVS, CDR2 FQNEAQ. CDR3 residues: CASSFSRTRFGTDTQYF. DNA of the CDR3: TGTGCCAGCAGCTTCAGTAGGACTAGGTTTGGCACAGATACGCAGTATTTT.

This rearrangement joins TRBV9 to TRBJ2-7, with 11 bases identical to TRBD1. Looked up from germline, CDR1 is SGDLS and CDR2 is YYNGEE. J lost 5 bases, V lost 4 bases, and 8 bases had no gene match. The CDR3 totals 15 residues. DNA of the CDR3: TGTGCCAGCAGCCATAGCGGGACAGGGGGGGACGAGCAGTACTTC. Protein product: CASSHSGTGGDEQYF.